This TCR beta chain was captured in a study of cytomegalovirus exposure and HLA in healthy donors. Study-level findings and limits: It was taken for granted in presence/absence analyses that sequencing depth across donors was roughly uniform.

This clone appeared a few times. Its antigen is unidentified. The CDR3 runs to 11 residues. Germline V gene data show CDR1 as MDHEN and CDR2 as SYDVKM. Trimming removed 6 bases at V and 9 bases at J, with 11 bases between. Vbeta (60) and Jbeta (13) primers were used in the PCR. Using immunoSEQ multiplex PCR, the repertoire was profiled, and TCRdb retains in-frame clones only, with some absent. The sample records around 140,000 clones, over 60% being singletons. This TCR was recovered from a male donor in good health and CMV-seropositive. The sample was PBMCs. V usage is TRBV28 and J usage is TRBJ1-1, with D hard to call. For the CDR3, the DNA is TGTGCCAGCAGCAACTACAAAAAAGCTTTCTTT. It codes for CASSNYKKAFF.